The 27 T cell receptor beta chains presented below share a single source sample, sequenced in a study of blood T cell repertoires in COVID-19 (dated by TCRdb to the early 2020s). Receptor amplification or capture employed the immunoSEQ multiplex PCR assay. The table was pulled from immuneACCESS by TCRdb, which kept in-frame rearrangements only. Such tables lose some clones; where checked, under half of the loss comes from unresolved V genes, and the rest has no known cause. This sample comprises 120,000 to 150,000 clones, approximately 84% of them detected only once. 5% to 7.5% of the sample is held by the ten biggest clonotypes. The sample was peripheral blood. The receptors shown here come from a human donor in a cohort sampled during active COVID-19.

This clone was found once. V is TRBV6-4 and J is TRBJ2-5; TRBD2 aligns across 7 bases. Germline CDR1 reads MRHNA; CDR2 reads SNTAGT. This CDR3 contains 13 residues. Trimming took 6 bases from V and 2 from J; bases not matched to a gene: 3. CDR3 sequence reads: CASSRLAQETQYF. CDR3 DNA: TGTGCCAGCAGCCGACTAGCTCAAGAGACCCAGTACTTC.

This chain connects TRBV9 to TRBJ2-3; D is ambiguous. The CDR3 length is 11 residues. The V end lost 4 bases, the J end lost 6 bases, and 6 bases lay between the germline ends. CDR1 and CDR2 (germline): SGDLS, YYNGEE. The CDR3 here is CASSSHDTQYF. CDR3 nucleotide sequence: TGTGCCAGCAGCTCACATGATACGCAGTATTTT.

This clone was observed a handful of times. This sequence joins TRBV5-4 and TRBJ2-3; TRBD2 agrees at 15 bases. CDR3 length equals 18 residues. In germline, CDR1 is SGHNT, CDR2 YYREEE (reference sequence). The V gene end was trimmed by 4 bases and the J gene end by 4 bases; junction bases not matched to a gene: 10. The CDR3 DNA follows: TGTGCCAGCAGCAAGGGGACTAGCGGGGGGATTACCTCAGATACGCAGTATTTT. Translation gives CASSKGTSGGITSDTQYF.

The CDR3 here is CASSGSQPGTRSYEQYF. The CDR3 DNA follows: TGTGCCAGCAGTGGGTCTCAACCCGGGACTAGATCCTACGAGCAGTACTTC. This chain connects TRBV6-4 to TRBJ2-7; 8 bases map to TRBD2. CDR1 and CDR2 from the germline V gene are MRHNA and SNTAGT. V lost 4 bases to trimming and J lost 1 base; unmatched junction nucleotides: 12. This CDR3 contains 17 residues.

This clone was counted a single time. This chain uses TRBV10-3 with TRBJ2-5, with 7 bases that match TRBD1. CDR3 size: 13 residues. V gave up 7 bases and J gave up 3 bases; unmatched junction bases: 5. Looked up from germline, CDR1 is ENHRY and CDR2 is SYGVKD. CDR3 bases: TGTGCCATCAAGGGCCAGGGGGAAGAGACCCAGTACTTC. It translates to CAIKGQGEETQYF.

The genes are TRBV6-6 and TRBJ1-5; the match to TRBD1 covers 8 bases. Germline lookup yields CDR1 MNHNY and CDR2 SVGAGI (reference sequence). There are 14 residues in the CDR3. Germline trimming cut 7 bases from V and 4 bases from J; bases unmatched to any gene: 6. The CDR3 here is CASTRDRGNQPQHF. The CDR3 bases are TGTGCCAGCACGAGAGACAGGGGAAATCAGCCCCAGCATTTT.

V is TRBV5-4 and J is TRBJ2-1; TRBD1 matches 8 bases. CDR1 and CDR2 from the germline V gene are SGHNT and YYREEE (reference sequence). This CDR3 spans 17 amino acids. Germline trimming cut 2 bases from V and 3 bases from J; bases unmatched to any gene: 10. The CDR3 DNA sequence: TGTGCCAGCAGCTTTGGAGGGAACAGGGGGAACTACAATGAGCAGTTCTTC. It specifies CASSFGGNRGNYNEQFF.

V and J are TRBV6-2 or TRBV6-3 and TRBJ1-2; 11 positions match TRBD1. V shed 2 bases, J shed 2 bases, and the junction held 4 bases outside the gene matches. Germline V gene data show CDR1 as MNHEY and CDR2 as SVGEGT. This CDR3 spans 16 amino acids. CDR3 DNA: TGTGCCAGCAGTTACCAGCGGACAGGGGGCAACTATGGCTACACCTTC. This encodes CASSYQRTGGNYGYTF.

A note on this clone: Germline is not matched at one junction end, which may reflect a read error. The V gene is TRBV20-1, the J gene TRBJ2-7, with D possibly matching TRBD2 (6 bases). The CDR3 has 8 amino acids. The germline V gene has CDR1 DFQATT and CDR2 SNEGSKA (reference sequence). The CDR3 protein is CSAPLGGF. The CDR3 DNA reads as TGCAGTGCCCCCCTGGGGGGCTTC.

The chain combines TRBV5-4 with TRBJ2-7; 12 bases are a match to TRBD2. The germline gives CDR1 SGHNT, CDR2 YYREEE (reference sequence). This CDR3 comprises 17 residues. With V trimmed by 4 bases and J by 0 bases, 8 bases remained unmatched. CDR3 protein: CASSPRLAGASSYEQYF. The CDR3 nucleotides read TGTGCCAGCAGCCCGCGACTAGCGGGGGCCTCCTCCTACGAGCAGTACTTC.

CDR3 amino acids: CASSSSGGKDSGNTIYF. For the CDR3, the DNA is TGTGCCAGCAGCTCCTCAGGGGGAAAGGACTCTGGAAACACCATATATTTT. The V call is TRBV11-3, the J call TRBJ1-3; TRBD1 matches at 7 bases. Per germline, CDR1 SGHNT and CDR2 YENEEA. There are 17 residues in the CDR3. J gave up 0 bases and V 4 bases, and 9 bases lay outside the gene matches. Full variable domain (outside the CDR3, taken from reference TRBV11-3 and TRBJ1-3): EAGVVQSPRYKIIEKKQPVAFWCNPISGHNTLYWYLQNLGQGPELLIRYENEEAVDDSQLPKDRFSAERLKGVDSTLKIQPAELGDSAVYLCASSSSGGKDSGNTIYFGEGSWLTVV.

This chain uses TRBV11-1 with TRBJ1-3; no clear D. CDR1 is SGHAT, CDR2 FQDESV, per germline (reference sequence). V was pared by 6 bases and J by 0 bases, with 9 bases between. The CDR3 loop spans 14 amino acids. CDR3 bases: TGTGCCAGCAGATCGGTTTACTCTGGAAACACCATATATTTT. Its protein is CASRSVYSGNTIYF.

This chain joins TRBV5-1 and TRBJ2-2; 8 bases fit TRBD2. The germline gives CDR1 SGHRS, CDR2 YFSETQ. V trimming: 7 bases; J trimming: 3 bases; junction bases outside the gene matches: 17. This CDR3 comprises 18 residues. CDR3 DNA: TGCGCCAGCCTCCCGGGGCTAGCGGGCCCCCGACACACCGGGGAGCTGTTTTTT. Residues: CASLPGLAGPRHTGELFF.

In DNA, the CDR3 is TGTGCCAGCAGTGTTCTAGCGGGGGTGCACACCGGGGAGCTGTTTTTT. Its translation is CASSVLAGVHTGELFF. The rearrangement joins TRBV6-1 to TRBJ2-2; 10 bases map to TRBD2. CDR3 length equals 16 residues. J was trimmed by 3 bases and V by 4 bases; bases with no gene match: 5. CDR1 is MNHNS and CDR2 is SASEGT in the germline V gene.

The rearrangement joins TRBV3-1 (or the pseudogene TRBV3-2) to TRBJ1-1, with D unresolved. Looked up from germline, CDR1 is LGHDT and CDR2 is YNNKEL (reference sequence). V dropped 3 bases and J dropped 6 bases, with 11 bases sitting between them. The CDR3 spans 13 residues. In DNA form, the CDR3 reads TGTGCCAGCAGCCACACGGCGGAAGCTGAAGCTTTCTTT. Protein: CASSHTAEAEAFF.

The gene calls are TRBV9 and TRBJ1-5, with D tentatively TRBD1 (5 bases). Germline V gives CDR1 SGDLS, CDR2 YYNGEE. The CDR3 consists of 13 residues. V lost 0 bases, J lost 10 bases, and 11 bases lay in between. In DNA, the CDR3 is TGTGCCAGCAGCGTAGATGGGGCGTCTCCCCAGCATTTT. Translating gives CASSVDGASPQHF.

This clone appeared once. The genes are TRBV7-9 and TRBJ1-1; D call uncertain. Germline-derived CDR1 and CDR2 are SEHNR and FQNEAQ (reference sequence). The CDR3 is 12 residues long. V was cut by 1 base and J by 6 bases, with 6 bases left in between. CDR3 in amino acids: CASSLVAAEAFF. The CDR3 region has the DNA TGTGCCAGCAGCTTAGTTGCAGCTGAAGCTTTCTTT.

V and J are TRBV7-2 and TRBJ2-7, with 7 bases identical to TRBD1. The J segment lost 6 bases and the V segment lost 1 base, leaving 9 bases of the junction unmatched. From germline, CDR1 is SGHTA and CDR2 FQGNSA. The CDR3 sequence is 15 residues long. CDR3 DNA sequence: TGTGCCAGCAGCTTAGTAAGGGGGCGGACCCCCGAGCAGTACTTC. Residues: CASSLVRGRTPEQYF. Using reference TRBV7-2 and TRBJ2-7 for the parts outside the CDR3, the full variable domain is GAGVSQSPSNKVTEKGKDVELRCDPISGHTALYWYRQSLGQGLEFLIYFQGNSAPDKSGLPSDRFSAERTGGSVSTLTIQRTQQEDSAVYLCASSLVRGRTPEQYFGPGTRLTVT.

The rearrangement joins TRBV28 to TRBJ1-3; D unresolved. This CDR3 has 16 amino acids. Germline assignment: CDR1 MDHEN and CDR2 SYDVKM. V was cut by 1 base and J by 0 bases, with 10 bases left in between. This CDR3 reads CASSLYPRFSGNTIYF. The CDR3 DNA is TGTGCCAGCAGTTTATATCCACGGTTCTCTGGAAACACCATATATTTT.

The count of this clone is one. The V gene is TRBV7-2, the J gene TRBJ2-5, with 9 bases matching TRBD2. Germline trimming cut 2 bases from V and 0 bases from J; bases unmatched to any gene: 10. The CDR3 has 18 amino acids. In germline, CDR1 is SGHTA, CDR2 FQGNSA. The DNA of the CDR3 is TGTGCCAGCAGCTTAACCTGGGGCGGGGGGGCCGACCAAGAGACCCAGTACTTC. The encoded protein is CASSLTWGGGADQETQYF.

The chain has TRBV2 and TRBJ2-1; D is possibly TRBD2 (5 bases). Trimming left V 8 bases short and J 6 bases short, with 17 bases between. The CDR3 consists of 14 residues. Germline V lookup: CDR1 SNHLY, CDR2 FYNNEI. The CDR3 region has the DNA TGTGCCAGCGGTCCCGGGATCACCCGCAATGAGCAGTTCTTC. Translated: CASGPGITRNEQFF.

V gene TRBV24-1 combines with J gene TRBJ2-7; 9 bases are shared with TRBD1. V lost 2 bases, J lost 3 bases, and 7 bases stayed unmatched. The germline V gene has CDR1 KGHDR and CDR2 SFDVKD. The CDR3 sequence is 16 residues long. The CDR3 spells CATSDYDRGFCYEQYF. The CDR3 nucleotides are TGTGCCACCAGTGATTACGACAGGGGGTTCTGCTACGAGCAGTACTTC.

The chain carries TRBV5-6 and TRBJ2-1; D possibly corresponds to TRBD2 (7 bases). The CDR3 consists of 14 residues. Trimming took 5 bases from V and 4 from J, leaving 13 bases between them. The germline V gene has CDR1 SGHDT and CDR2 YYEEEE. The CDR3 region has the DNA TGTGCCAGCAGACCGGCGGGGGCATACAATGAGCAGTTCTTC. Encoded protein: CASRPAGAYNEQFF.

With regard to this clone: Mismatch with germline at one junction end may stem from a read error. V and J are TRBV19 and TRBJ2-3; 10 bases agree with TRBD1. This CDR3 has 18 residues. Looked up from germline, CDR1 is LNHDA and CDR2 is SQIVND (reference sequence). The chain's CDR3 is CASSTRTGGSDLTDTQYF. In nucleotides, the CDR3 is TGTGCTAGTAGTACACGGACAGGGGGATCGGACTTGACAGATACGCAGTATTTT.

The CDR3 sequence is CASSLSSGQGMDTQYF. The CDR3 nucleotides read TGTGCCAGCAGCTTAAGCTCTGGACAGGGGATGGATACGCAGTATTTT. The chain employs TRBV11-1 and TRBJ2-3, with TRBD1 matching over 9 bases. Germline V gene data show CDR1 as SGHAT and CDR2 as FQDESV (reference sequence). J gave up 6 bases and V 2 bases, and 9 bases lay outside the gene matches. The CDR3 is 16 amino acids.

V is TRBV4-3 and J is TRBJ2-3; 9 nucleotides match TRBD1. CDR1 is LGHNA, CDR2 YSLEER, per germline. This CDR3 comprises 18 residues. With V trimmed by 1 base and J by 5 bases, 13 bases remained unmatched. The CDR3 sequence is CASSQALIQGARGDTQYF. The CDR3 DNA follows: TGCGCCAGCAGCCAAGCACTAATACAGGGGGCGCGGGGAGATACGCAGTATTTT.

CDR3 residues: CASTERRVTEAFF. The CDR3 DNA is TGTGCCAGCACCGAAAGACGGGTCACTGAAGCTTTCTTT. The chain recombines TRBV7-2 with TRBJ1-1; D not resolved. CDR3 length: 13 residues. V lost 7 bases and J lost 4, with 13 bases in between. Germline lookup yields CDR1 SGHTA and CDR2 FQGNSA. The whole variable domain, filled in from reference TRBV7-2 and TRBJ1-1, reads GAGVSQSPSNKVTEKGKDVELRCDPISGHTALYWYRQSLGQGLEFLIYFQGNSAPDKSGLPSDRFSAERTGGSVSTLTIQRTQQEDSAVYLCASTERRVTEAFFGQGTRLTVV.